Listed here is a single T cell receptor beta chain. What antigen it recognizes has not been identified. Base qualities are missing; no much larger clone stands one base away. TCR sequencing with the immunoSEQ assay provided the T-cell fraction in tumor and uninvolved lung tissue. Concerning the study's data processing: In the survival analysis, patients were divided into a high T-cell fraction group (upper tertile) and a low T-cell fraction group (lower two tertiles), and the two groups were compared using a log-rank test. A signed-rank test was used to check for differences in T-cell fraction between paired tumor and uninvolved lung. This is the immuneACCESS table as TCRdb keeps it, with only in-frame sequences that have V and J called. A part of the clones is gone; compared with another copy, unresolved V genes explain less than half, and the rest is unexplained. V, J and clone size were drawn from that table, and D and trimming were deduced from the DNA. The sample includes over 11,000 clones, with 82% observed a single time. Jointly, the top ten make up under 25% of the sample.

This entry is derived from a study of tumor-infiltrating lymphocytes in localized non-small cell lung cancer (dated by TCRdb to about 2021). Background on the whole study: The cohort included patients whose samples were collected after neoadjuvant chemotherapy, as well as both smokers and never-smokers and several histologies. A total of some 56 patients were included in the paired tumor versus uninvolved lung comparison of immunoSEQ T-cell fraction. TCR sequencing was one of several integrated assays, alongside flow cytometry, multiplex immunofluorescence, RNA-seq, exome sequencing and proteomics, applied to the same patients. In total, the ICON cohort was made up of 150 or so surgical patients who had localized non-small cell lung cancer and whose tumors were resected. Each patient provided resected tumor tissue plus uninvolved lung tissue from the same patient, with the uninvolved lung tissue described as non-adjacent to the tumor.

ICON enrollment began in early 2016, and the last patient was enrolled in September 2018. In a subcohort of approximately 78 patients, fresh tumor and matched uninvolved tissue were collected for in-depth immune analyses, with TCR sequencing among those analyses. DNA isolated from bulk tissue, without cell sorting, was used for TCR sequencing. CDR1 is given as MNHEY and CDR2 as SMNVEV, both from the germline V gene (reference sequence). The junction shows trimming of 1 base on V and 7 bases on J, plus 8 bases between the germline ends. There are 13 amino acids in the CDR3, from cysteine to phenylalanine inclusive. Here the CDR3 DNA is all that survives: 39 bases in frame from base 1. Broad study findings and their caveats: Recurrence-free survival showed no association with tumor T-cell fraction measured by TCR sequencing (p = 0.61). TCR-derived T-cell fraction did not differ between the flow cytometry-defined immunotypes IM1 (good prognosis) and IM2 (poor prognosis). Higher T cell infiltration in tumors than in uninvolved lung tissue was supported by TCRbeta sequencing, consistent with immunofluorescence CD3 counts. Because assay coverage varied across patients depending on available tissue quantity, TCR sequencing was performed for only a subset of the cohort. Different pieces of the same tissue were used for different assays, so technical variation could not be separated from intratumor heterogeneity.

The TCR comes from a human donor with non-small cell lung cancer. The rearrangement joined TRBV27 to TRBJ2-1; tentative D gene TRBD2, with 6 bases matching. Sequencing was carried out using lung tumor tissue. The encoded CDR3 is CASSLFGGNEQFF. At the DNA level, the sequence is TGTGCCAGCAGTTTATTTGGGGGGAATGAGCAGTTCTTC.